Below, one T cell receptor beta chain is given with its context. The table came from immunoSEQ multiplex PCR; TCRdb's copy has only in-frame clones and leaves some out. The sample has approximately 350,000 clones, 75% to 90% seen once. These data belong to a study of blood T cell repertoires in COVID-19. Background on the study: The cDNA or gDNA used as material had been derived from T cells, B-cell-depleted T cells, or PBMCs.

The V gene's germline CDR1 is MNHEY and CDR2 SMNVEV (reference sequence). The trim removed 3 bases at V and 7 bases at J, leaving 13 bases unmatched. CDR3 length: 16 amino acids. Sample: peripheral blood. The sequence derives from an older woman with COVID-19, enrolled during active disease. The gene calls are TRBV27 and TRBJ1-2, with 8 bases identical to TRBD1. CDR3 amino acids: CASSFNVQGAPSGYTF. CDR3 DNA: TGTGCCAGCAGTTTCAATGTGCAGGGGGCACCTTCTGGCTACACCTTC.